The 21 T cell receptor beta chains below come from one sample, sequenced in a study of blood T cells in healthy people across ages. A J-beta primer mix and a sample-barcoded 5' primer were used in a second PCR of roughly 6 to 11 cycles. Using its own MiXCR run on the 5' RACE reads, TCRdb lists one record per CDR3 protein. The table records about 1 million distinct CDR3 sequences, less than 50% of them present only once. The sample consisted of blood. These receptors all stem from a woman in her fifties or sixties in good health.

The chain has TRBV7-2 and TRBJ2-7; TRBD1 aligns across 7 bases. CDR1 and CDR2 (germline): SGHTA, FQGNSA. CDR3 length: 15 amino acids. V was pared by 3 bases and J by 0 bases, with 5 bases of the junction left unmatched. CDR3 nucleotide sequence: TGTGCCAGCAGCTTGATACAGGGGAGCTCCTACGAGCAGTACTTC. Translating it yields CASSLIQGSSYEQYF. The full variable domain, its missing parts supplied by reference TRBV7-2 and TRBJ2-7, is GAGVSQSPSNKVTEKGKDVELRCDPISGHTALYWYRQSLGQGLEFLIYFQGNSAPDKSGLPSDRFSAERTGGSVSTLTIQRTQQEDSAVYLCASSLIQGSSYEQYFGPGTRLTVT.

The chain has TRBV7-9 and TRBJ1-2, with D uncertain. Germline V gives CDR1 SEHNR, CDR2 FQNEAQ (reference sequence). V shed 4 bases and J shed 8 bases, with 29 bases lying between them. The CDR3 runs 18 residues. The DNA of the CDR3 is TGTGCCAGCAGCTCCGAGGAAGATAGGATACGGGCAATCCGGGGCTACACCTTC. It specifies CASSSEEDRIRAIRGYTF.

The table lists this clonotype with a few counts. The V gene is TRBV6-5, the J gene TRBJ1-4; D gene ambiguous. The CDR3 runs to 11 residues. The germline CDR1 and CDR2 sequences are MNHEY and SVGAGI. Trimming took 6 bases from V and 4 from J, leaving 3 bases between them. CDR3 nucleotides: TGTGCCAGCAGGCATAATGAAAAACTGTTTTTT. This encodes CASRHNEKLFF.

V usage is TRBV20-1 and J usage is TRBJ2-3; 11 nucleotides agree with TRBD2. V was clipped by 5 bases and J by 14 bases; unmatched bases: 6. The CDR3 is 11 amino acids. CDR1 and CDR2 (germline): DFQATT, SNEGSKA (reference sequence). CDR3 sequence: CSASGLAVGYF. The CDR3 nucleotides are TGCAGTGCTTCGGGACTAGCGGTTGGGTATTTT.

This rearrangement joins TRBV6-5 to TRBJ2-3; either TRBD1 or TRBD2 may fit D (6 bases each). With 0 bases removed from V and 6 bases from J, the gap between germline ends came to 25 bases. This CDR3 contains 19 residues. CDR1 and CDR2 (germline): MNHEY, SVGAGI. CDR3 region: CASSYSSRGEASSGDTQYF. CDR3 nucleotide sequence: TGTGCCAGCAGTTACTCGAGTAGGGGGGAGGCTTCCTCGGGGGATACGCAGTATTTT.

In its sample, this clonotype was seen a few times. The chain is built from TRBV30 and TRBJ2-4; unclear D gene. V lost 5 bases and J lost 6, with 5 bases in between. This CDR3 is built from 10 residues. Germline V lookup: CDR1 GTSNPN, CDR2 SVGIG (reference sequence). The CDR3 sequence: CAWGGNIQYF. The DNA for the CDR3 is TGTGCCTGGGGTGGAAACATTCAGTACTTC.

Worth noting for this clonotype: A junction boundary mismatches the germline segment, possibly from a read error. V is TRBV20-1 and J is TRBJ2-1, with 8 positions matching TRBD2. Germline lookup yields CDR1 DFQATT and CDR2 SNEGSKA (reference sequence). CDR3 length equals 14 residues. For the CDR3, the DNA is TGCAGTGCTAGAGCTAGCGGGTTCTACAATGAGCGGTTCTTC. Translation: CSARASGFYNERFF.

The chain couples TRBV24-1 to TRBJ1-2; D is perhaps TRBD1 (5 bases). Germline V lookup: CDR1 KGHDR, CDR2 SFDVKD. Deletions cut 5 bases from V and 9 bases from J, with 15 bases between. This CDR3 spans 13 amino acids. CDR3 sequence reads: CATSAPGDRSYTF. Written as DNA, the CDR3 is TGTGCCACCAGTGCCCCTGGGGACCGAAGCTACACCTTC.

This clonotype has only one observation. The chain joins TRBV20-1 to TRBJ2-7; D may be TRBD1 (6 bases). V was shortened by 5 bases and J by 3 bases, with 14 bases between the two germline ends. Germline CDR1 reads DFQATT; CDR2 reads SNEGSKA (reference sequence). CDR3 size: 13 residues. The CDR3 bases are TGCAGTGCTGGCGTCGACAGGCTCTACGAGCAGTACTTC. Its protein product is CSAGVDRLYEQYF.

This clonotype came up a few times. The chain joins TRBV12-3 or TRBV12-4 to TRBJ1-1, with 8 bases fitting TRBD1. V gave up 5 bases and J gave up 0 bases; unmatched junction bases: 5. This CDR3 spans 15 amino acids. CDR3 region: CASSKRQGLNTEAFF. The CDR3 DNA sequence: TGTGCCAGCAGTAAACGACAGGGGCTGAACACTGAAGCTTTCTTT.

The V gene is TRBV6-5, the J gene TRBJ2-1, with TRBD2 as a possible D gene (6 bases). V was trimmed by 6 bases and J by 8 bases, leaving 20 bases between them. CDR3 length equals 15 residues. Germline V gene sequence: CDR1 MNHEY, CDR2 SVGAGI. The CDR3 spells CASSQTGSPSDEQFF. The CDR3 nucleotides are TGTGCCAGCAGCCAGACCGGGAGCCCGAGCGATGAGCAGTTCTTC.

The chain joins TRBV20-1 to TRBJ2-1; 9 nucleotides agree with TRBD2. V was pared by 1 base and J by 0 bases, with 10 bases of the junction left unmatched. Germline lookup yields CDR1 DFQATT and CDR2 SNEGSKA (reference sequence). The CDR3 is made up of 18 amino acids. This chain's CDR3 is CSARAGGAGGSSYNEQFF. In DNA, the CDR3 is TGCAGTGCTAGAGCGGGGGGAGCGGGAGGAAGCTCCTACAATGAGCAGTTCTTC.

The J gene is TRBJ2-1, the V gene TRBV2; D uncertain. Germline V gene data show CDR1 as SNHLY and CDR2 as FYNNEI. This CDR3 has 15 residues. V was cut by 6 bases and J by 4 bases, with 16 bases left in between. The CDR3: CASRQPSRAYNEQFF. CDR3 coding DNA: TGTGCCAGCAGACAACCCTCTCGGGCTTACAATGAGCAGTTCTTC.

This clonotype was seen once. The rearrangement uses TRBV20-1 and TRBJ2-7; D gene ambiguous. This CDR3 is built from 13 residues. V was cut by 2 bases and J by 6 bases, with 14 bases left in between. Germline V gives CDR1 DFQATT, CDR2 SNEGSKA (reference sequence). In nucleotides, the CDR3 is TGCAGTGCTAGACTAGTAACTGTAGGCGAGCAGTACTTC. Translation: CSARLVTVGEQYF.

The rearrangement links TRBV20-1 to TRBJ2-7; no definite D call. CDR3 size: 9 residues. V lost 5 bases and J 4 bases, leaving 3 bases between the germline ends. The germline CDR1 and CDR2 sequences are DFQATT and SNEGSKA (reference sequence). The CDR3 bases are TGCAGTGCTCAGTACGAGCAGTACTTC. This sequence encodes CSAQYEQYF.

The J gene is TRBJ2-4, the V gene TRBV5-1; TRBD1 might be the D (5 bases). From germline, CDR1 is SGHRS and CDR2 YFSETQ. V dropped 2 bases and J dropped 5 bases, with 11 bases sitting between them. The CDR3 totals 14 residues. CDR3 nucleotides: TGCGCCAGCAGCTTCGGCAGGGCCCAAAACATTCAGTACTTC. Translating it yields CASSFGRAQNIQYF.

This chain uses TRBV19 with TRBJ2-6; 9 nucleotides align to TRBD1. The CDR3 is 17 amino acids. Germline trimming cut 1 base from V and 2 bases from J; bases unmatched to any gene: 3. Germline V gene data show CDR1 as LNHDA and CDR2 as SQIVND (reference sequence). The CDR3 spells CASSIVTGGTGANVLTF. The CDR3 nucleotides read TGTGCCAGTAGTATAGTGACAGGGGGGACTGGGGCCAACGTCCTGACTTTC.

The V and J genes are TRBV28 and TRBJ1-5, with no clear D. Per the germline V gene, CDR1 is MDHEN and CDR2 is SYDVKM. The CDR3 spans 12 residues. Between the trimmed V and J ends, which lost 4 bases and 7 bases, there was a span of 8 bases. The CDR3 DNA reads TGTGCCAGCAGTTACGGAGGCCAGCCCCAGCATTTT. Amino acid sequence: CASSYGGQPQHF.

The genes are TRBV4-1 and TRBJ2-7, with 11 nucleotides matching TRBD1. V dropped 2 bases and J dropped 0; count of bases not matched to a gene: 12. CDR3 size: 19 residues. Germline V gene data show CDR1 as MGHRA and CDR2 as YSYEKL. For the CDR3, the DNA is TGCGCCAGCAGCCAACAAGTCCCGGGACAGGGGGTTGGCTCCTACGAGCAGTACTTC. The encoded protein is CASSQQVPGQGVGSYEQYF.

This chain links TRBV6-4 with TRBJ2-1; no firm D call. Deletions cut 0 bases from V and 4 bases from J, with 10 bases between. The CDR3 spans 15 residues. CDR1 is MRHNA, CDR2 SNTAGT, per germline. In DNA form, the CDR3 reads TGTGCCAGCAGTGACTCGACGTCCCTGTACAATGAGCAGTTCTTC. Protein: CASSDSTSLYNEQFF.

As to this clonotype: This may arise from a read error, as a much more abundant clone is one base away. The chain recombines TRBV7-3 with TRBJ2-4; 11 nucleotides line up with TRBD1. V gave up 5 bases and J gave up 13 bases; unmatched junction bases: 16. The germline V gene encodes CDR1 SGHTA and CDR2 FQGTGA. CDR3 length: 16 residues. The CDR3 region has the DNA TGTGCCAGCAGCAAACAACGGACAGGGGGCACGGATGAGCAGTACTTC. This sequence encodes CASSKQRTGGTDEQYF.